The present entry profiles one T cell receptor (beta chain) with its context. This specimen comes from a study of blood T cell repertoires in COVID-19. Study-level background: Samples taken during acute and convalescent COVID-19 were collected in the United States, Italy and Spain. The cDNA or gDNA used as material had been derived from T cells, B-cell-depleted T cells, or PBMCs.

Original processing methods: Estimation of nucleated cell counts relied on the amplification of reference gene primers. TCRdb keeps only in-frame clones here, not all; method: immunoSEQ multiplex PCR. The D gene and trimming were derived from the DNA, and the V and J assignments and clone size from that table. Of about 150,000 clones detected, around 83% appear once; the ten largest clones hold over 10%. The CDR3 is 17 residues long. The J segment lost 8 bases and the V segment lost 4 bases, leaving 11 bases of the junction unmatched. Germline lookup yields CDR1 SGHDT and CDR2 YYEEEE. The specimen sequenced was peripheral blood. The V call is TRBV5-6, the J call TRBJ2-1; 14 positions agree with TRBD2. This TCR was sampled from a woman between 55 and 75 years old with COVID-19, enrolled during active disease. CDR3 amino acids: CASSPRTSGRRGDEQFF. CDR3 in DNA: TGTGCCAGCAGCCCAAGGACTAGCGGGAGGAGAGGCGATGAGCAGTTCTTC.